The present entry profiles one T cell receptor beta chain with its context. Its antigen is unidentified. These data are taken from a study of T cell responses to AZD1222 COVID-19 vaccine. This CDR3 is 18 amino acids long. CDR1 and CDR2 (germline): MDHEN, SYDVKM. V lost 6 bases to trimming and J lost 0 bases, with 22 bases between them. Produced via immunoSEQ multiplex PCR; TCRdb's table is partial and in-frame only. This table holds over 200,000 clones, about 94% found once. Findings and caveats of the study: The CD4 TCRs associated with vaccination extended across spike and predominated at 160-218 and 743-854.

This chain uses TRBV28 with TRBJ2-3; possible D gene TRBD1, 5 bases. This receptor was obtained from an adult who received the MenACWY meningococcal vaccine as a control. The sample consisted of peripheral blood, taken 28 days after the second dose of the MenACWY control vaccine. The CDR3 nucleotides are TGTGCCAGCAGCCTCTTGGGGCTCAGGAGACCTAGCACAGATACGCAGTATTTT. Its protein is CASSLLGLRRPSTDTQYF.